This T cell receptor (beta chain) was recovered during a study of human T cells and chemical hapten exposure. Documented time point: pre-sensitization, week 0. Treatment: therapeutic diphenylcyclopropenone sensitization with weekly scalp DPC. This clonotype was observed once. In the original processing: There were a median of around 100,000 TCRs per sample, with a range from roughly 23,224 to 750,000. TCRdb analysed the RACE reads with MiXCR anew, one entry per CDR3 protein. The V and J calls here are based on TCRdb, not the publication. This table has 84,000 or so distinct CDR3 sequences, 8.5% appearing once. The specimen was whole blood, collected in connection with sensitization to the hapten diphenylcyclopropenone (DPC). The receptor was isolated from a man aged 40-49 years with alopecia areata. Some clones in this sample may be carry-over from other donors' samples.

The CDR3 loop is CASSPRGGGETQYF. The DNA of the CDR3 is TGTGCCAGCAGTCCCCGGGGGGGAGGAGAGACCCAGTACTTC. J is TRBJ2-5 and V is TRBV2, with 8 positions matching TRBD2. The length of the CDR3 is 14 residues. The V segment lost 5 bases and the J segment 4 bases; nucleotides outside the gene matches: 6. Germline CDR1 is SNHLY and CDR2 is FYNNEI.